The T cell receptor beta chain described here comes from a study of memory CD4+ T cells and cytomegalovirus serostatus. Across the whole study: Donors were healthy Belgian adults, several CMV seropositive and approximately 23 seronegative.

The sort gate was single viable CD3+CD4+CD8-CD45RO+ cells for memory CD4+ T cells. The CDR3 consists of 15 residues. V lost 3 bases, J lost 4 bases, and 7 bases stayed unmatched. Germline CDR1 SGHVS, CDR2 FNYEAQ. Per the study methods: After removing out-of-frame reads, over 2 million distinct TCRbeta sequences remained. Clones were read by immunoSEQ multiplex PCR, and TCRdb kept only the in-frame ones, dropping some. V and J calls and clone size are given by that table; D and trimming were obtained from the DNA. Here the sample spans around 25,000 clones, 76% being singletons. This clonotype was obtained from an adult in good health and CMV-seronegative. The genes are TRBV7-6 and TRBJ1-2; 8 bases agree with TRBD1. The sequencing sample was made of memory CD4+ T cells from blood. This chain's CDR3 is CASSFSQGALYGYTF. The CDR3 region has the DNA TGTGCCAGCAGCTTTTCCCAGGGGGCCCTCTATGGCTACACCTTC.